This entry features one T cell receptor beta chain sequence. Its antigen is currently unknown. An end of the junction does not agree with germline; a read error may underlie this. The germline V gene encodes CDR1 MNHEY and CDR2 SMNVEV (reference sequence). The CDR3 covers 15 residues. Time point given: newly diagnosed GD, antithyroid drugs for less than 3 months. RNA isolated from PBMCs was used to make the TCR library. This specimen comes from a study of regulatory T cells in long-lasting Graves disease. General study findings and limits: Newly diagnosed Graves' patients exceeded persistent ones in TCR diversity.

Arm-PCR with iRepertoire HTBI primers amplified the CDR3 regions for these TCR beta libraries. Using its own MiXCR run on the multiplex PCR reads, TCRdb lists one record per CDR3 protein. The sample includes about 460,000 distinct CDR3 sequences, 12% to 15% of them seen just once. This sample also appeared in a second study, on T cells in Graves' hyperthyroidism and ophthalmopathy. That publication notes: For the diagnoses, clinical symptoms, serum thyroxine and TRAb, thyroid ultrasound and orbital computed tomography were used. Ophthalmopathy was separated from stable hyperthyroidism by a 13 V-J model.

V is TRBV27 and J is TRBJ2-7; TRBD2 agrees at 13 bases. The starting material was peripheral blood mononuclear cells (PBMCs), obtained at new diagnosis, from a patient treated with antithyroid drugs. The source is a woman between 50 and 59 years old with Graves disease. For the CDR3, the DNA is TGTGCCAGCAGTTTAAGGACTAGCGGGAGCCACGAGCATTACTTC. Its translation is CASSLRTSGSHEHYF.